This record looks at one TCR beta chain sequence and its context. The record originates from a study of blood T cell repertoires in COVID-19. On the study more broadly: Whether acute or convalescent, the COVID-19 samples came from the United States, Italy and Spain.

Sequenced by immunoSEQ multiplex PCR; TCRdb stores in-frame clones only, minus some. The top ten clones hold under 0.3% of a sample with just over 650,000 clones, about 90% of them seen once. This CDR3 spans 18 amino acids. V trimming: 3 bases; J trimming: 5 bases; junction bases outside the gene matches: 12. The germline gives CDR1 SGDLS, CDR2 YYNGEE. This sequence originates from a woman in her late teens or twenties with acute or convalescent COVID-19. V gene TRBV9 combines with J gene TRBJ2-1, with 12 bases matching TRBD2. Sequenced material: peripheral blood. Here the CDR3 DNA reads TGTGCCAGCAGCGATCCTCTAGCGGGGGGGCGTCTCGACAATGAGCAGTTCTTC. It codes for CASSDPLAGGRLDNEQFF.